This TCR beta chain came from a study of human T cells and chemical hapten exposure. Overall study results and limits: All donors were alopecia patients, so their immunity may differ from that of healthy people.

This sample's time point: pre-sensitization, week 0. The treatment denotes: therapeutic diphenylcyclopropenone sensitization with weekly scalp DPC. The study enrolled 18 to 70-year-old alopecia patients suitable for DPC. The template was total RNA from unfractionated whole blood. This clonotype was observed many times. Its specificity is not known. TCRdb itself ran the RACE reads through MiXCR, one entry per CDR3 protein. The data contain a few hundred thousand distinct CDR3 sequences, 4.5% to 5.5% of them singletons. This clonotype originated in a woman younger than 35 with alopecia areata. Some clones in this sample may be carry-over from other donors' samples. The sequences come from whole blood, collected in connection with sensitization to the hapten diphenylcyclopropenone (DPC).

The CDR3 DNA sequence: TGTGCCAGCTCACTGGCGGGGTTGACAGATACGCAGTATTTT. This gives the protein CASSLAGLTDTQYF. The chain has TRBV18 and TRBJ2-3, with D perhaps matching TRBD2 (6 bases). CDR1 is KGHSH and CDR2 is LQKENI in the germline V gene. Trimming shortened V by 4 bases and J by 3 bases, and 11 bases separated the two germline ends. CDR3 size: 14 residues.